What follows are 25 T cell receptor beta chains derived from one specimen sequenced in a study of technical replicates of blood from a handful of donors. The assay was immunoSEQ multiplex PCR, and TCRdb's table has in-frame clones only and misses some. The sample lists tens of thousands of clones, about 91% occurring once. The specimen sequenced was T cells isolated from PBMCs. Source of these receptors: a human donor in good health. Some clones in this sample may be carry-over from other donors' samples.

J is TRBJ2-7 and V is TRBV15, with TRBD1 matching over 11 bases. Looked up from germline, CDR1 is LNHNV and CDR2 is YYDKDF (reference sequence). The CDR3 is 14 amino acids. V lost 9 bases to trimming and J lost 4 bases; unmatched junction nucleotides: 8. The CDR3 DNA follows: TGTGCCACTGGGCACGGGACAGGGGGTTACGAGCAGTACTTC. It translates to CATGHGTGGYEQYF.

This clone was picked up one time. V usage is TRBV6-5 and J usage is TRBJ1-1; TRBD1 aligns across 7 bases. Trimming removed 6 bases from V and 2 bases from J; junction bases left unmatched: 9. CDR3 length equals 15 residues. Germline V gives CDR1 MNHEY, CDR2 SVGAGI. The DNA for the CDR3 is TGTGCCAGCAGACCTTTGGACAGGTTAAACACTGAAGCTTTCTTT. Protein product: CASRPLDRLNTEAFF.

The chain couples TRBV5-4 to TRBJ1-2; TRBD1 matches 7 bases. Trimming cost V 2 bases and J 5 bases; bases outside gene matches: 3. Germline values: CDR1 SGHNT, CDR2 YYREEE (reference sequence). The CDR3 is made up of 13 amino acids. In DNA, the CDR3 is TGTGCCAGCAGCTTTACAGGGGAATATGGCTACACCTTC. It specifies CASSFTGEYGYTF.

The CDR3 sequence: CASSRTEDRRNQPQHF. DNA of the CDR3: TGCGCCAGCAGCCGAACAGAGGACAGGCGCAATCAGCCCCAGCATTTT. The gene calls are TRBV4-1 and TRBJ1-5, with TRBD1 matching over 7 bases. Germline V gene sequence: CDR1 MGHRA, CDR2 YSYEKL. The V gene end was trimmed by 4 bases and the J gene end by 2 bases; junction bases not matched to a gene: 8. This CDR3 is 16 amino acids long.

V gene TRBV4-1 combines with J gene TRBJ2-3, with 7 bases identical to TRBD2. Germline V gene sequence: CDR1 MGHRA, CDR2 YSYEKL. The CDR3 is 15 residues long. Trimming took 5 bases from V and 4 from J; bases not matched to a gene: 9. The CDR3 region is CASSITQRDSDTQYF. The DNA of the CDR3 is TGCGCCAGCAGCATAACCCAGCGGGACTCAGATACGCAGTATTTT.

The chain couples TRBV10-2 to TRBJ2-7, with TRBD1 identical over 7 bases. Germline V lookup: CDR1 WSHSY, CDR2 SAAADI. There are 14 residues in the CDR3. J gave up 3 bases and V 4 bases, and 6 bases lay outside the gene matches. The CDR3 here is CASSVGGQHYEQYF. Here the CDR3 DNA reads TGCGCCAGCAGTGTAGGGGGACAGCACTACGAGCAGTACTTC.

V and J are TRBV5-6 and TRBJ2-1, with 8 bases that match TRBD2. This CDR3 comprises 16 residues. V lost 0 bases and J lost 0; bases outside the gene matches: 2. Germline CDR1 and CDR2: SGHDT and YYEEEE. The CDR3 DNA follows: TGTGCCAGCAGCTTGGGTAGCGGGATCTCCTACAATGAGCAGTTCTTC. It codes for CASSLGSGISYNEQFF.

The V and J genes are TRBV7-2 and TRBJ2-1; D call uncertain. Germline CDR1 is SGHTA and CDR2 is FQGNSA. Trimming left V 3 bases short and J 4 bases short, with 10 bases between. The CDR3 contains 14 residues. CDR3 residues: CASSFLQIYNEQFF. Written as DNA, the CDR3 is TGTGCCAGCAGCTTTCTGCAGATTTACAATGAGCAGTTCTTC.

This sequence joins TRBV9 and TRBJ2-2; a weak D match, TRBD1 (5 bases). V was cut by 3 bases and J by 4 bases, with 19 bases left in between. This CDR3 spans 17 amino acids. The germline CDR1 and CDR2 sequences are SGDLS and YYNGEE. The CDR3 bases are TGTGCCAGCAGCGGAAAGGGGCCAAAAGGCGGCACCGGGGAGCTGTTTTTT. It translates to CASSGKGPKGGTGELFF. Full variable domain (missing parts from reference TRBV9 and TRBJ2-2): DSGVTQTPKHLITATGQRVTLRCSPRSGDLSVYWYQQSLDQGLQFLIQYYNGEERAKGNILERFSAQQFPDLHSELNLSSLELGDSALYFCASSGKGPKGGTGELFFGEGSRLTVL.

V and J are TRBV7-3 and TRBJ1-1; D might be TRBD1 (6 bases). Trimming stripped 0 bases from V and 4 bases from J, with 6 bases between. Germline assignment: CDR1 SGHTA and CDR2 FQGTGA. The CDR3 is 13 amino acids. In nucleotides, the CDR3 is TGTGCCAGCAGCTTAACAGGGGGCACTGAAGCTTTCTTT. It translates to CASSLTGGTEAFF.

The chain combines TRBV10-3 with TRBJ1-4; D possibly corresponds to TRBD1 (5 bases). The germline gives CDR1 ENHRY, CDR2 SYGVKD. This CDR3 contains 15 residues. V gave up 6 bases and J gave up 0 bases, with 11 bases separating them. The CDR3 spells CAISAGPATNEKLFF. As DNA, the CDR3 is TGTGCCATCAGCGCAGGGCCTGCAACTAATGAAAAACTGTTTTTT.

The chain is built from TRBV27 and TRBJ1-5; tentative D call: TRBD1 (6 bases). In germline, CDR1 is MNHEY, CDR2 SMNVEV (reference sequence). V was clipped by 5 bases and J by 6 bases, with 8 bases between them. The length of the CDR3 is 12 residues. Here the CDR3 reads CASSETGQPQHF. The CDR3 region has the DNA TGTGCCAGCAGTGAGACAGGTCAGCCCCAGCATTTT.

This clone was observed a single time. This CDR3 is CASSPLGTSGLTGELFF. The CDR3 nucleotides are TGTGCCAGCAGCCCCCTAGGGACTAGCGGGCTAACCGGGGAGCTGTTTTTT. The rearrangement joins TRBV4-2 to TRBJ2-2, with 12 positions matching TRBD2. This CDR3 is built from 17 residues. The junction had 8 bases not matched to a gene; V was cut back by 4 bases and J by 5 bases. CDR1 and CDR2 from the germline V gene are LGHNA and YNFKEQ.

This clone was recorded only once. The genes are TRBV11-2 and TRBJ2-7, with 7 bases fitting TRBD1. J lost 5 bases, V lost 3 bases, and 7 bases had no gene match. CDR1 and CDR2 (germline): SGHAT, FQNNGV. This CDR3 contains 14 residues. CDR3 residues: CASSFGTGANEQYF. The CDR3 nucleotides read TGTGCCAGCAGCTTCGGTACAGGGGCCAACGAGCAGTACTTC.

The CDR3 loop is CASSATFGGETQYF. As DNA, the CDR3 is TGTGCCAGCAGTGCGACCTTTGGGGGGGAGACCCAGTACTTC. The rearrangement joins TRBV2 to TRBJ2-5; the D gene is possibly TRBD2 (6 bases). CDR1 SNHLY and CDR2 FYNNEI come from the germline V gene. Trimming took 4 bases from V and 5 from J, leaving 14 bases between them. The CDR3 has 14 amino acids.

In this sample, this clone turned up once. CDR3 protein: CASSDSRGRNEQFF. CDR3 DNA sequence: TGTGCCAGCAGTGACTCTAGGGGCCGGAATGAGCAGTTCTTC. The genes are TRBV6-4 and TRBJ2-1; D possibly corresponds to TRBD1 (5 bases). CDR1 is MRHNA and CDR2 is SNTAGT in the germline V gene. The CDR3 loop spans 14 amino acids. V dropped 0 bases and J dropped 7 bases, with 10 bases sitting between them.

This clone was seen only once. The CDR3 DNA reads as TGTGCCACCAGCAGAGGAGGTGCCGGGGCCAACGTCCTGACTTTC. Protein sequence: CATSRGGAGANVLTF. The chain is built from TRBV15 and TRBJ2-6, with unresolved D. V lost 1 base to trimming and J lost 4 bases, with 8 bases between them. The CDR3 is made up of 15 amino acids. CDR1 and CDR2 from the germline V gene are LNHNV and YYDKDF (reference sequence). Combining the CDR3 with reference TRBV15 and TRBJ2-6 gives the whole variable domain DAMVIQNPRYQVTQFGKPVTLSCSQTLNHNVMYWYQQKSSQAPKLLFHYYDKDFNNEADTPDNFQSRRPNTSFCFLDIRSPGLGDTAMYLCATSRGGAGANVLTFGAGSRLTVL.

The gene calls are TRBV11-2 and TRBJ2-3; TRBD2 is a possible D gene (5 bases). Trimming took off 1 base at V and 0 bases at J, with 5 bases between the two ends. The CDR3 covers 14 residues. The germline V gene has CDR1 SGHAT and CDR2 FQNNGV. CDR3 amino acids: CASSLGGSTDTQYF. For the CDR3, the DNA is TGTGCCAGCAGCTTAGGCGGGAGCACAGATACGCAGTATTTT.

The chain uses TRBV4-3 and TRBJ2-1, with D perhaps matching TRBD1 (5 bases). Deletions cut 0 bases from V and 7 bases from J, with 10 bases between. The length of the CDR3 is 14 residues. Germline V lookup: CDR1 LGHNA, CDR2 YSLEER. CDR3 region: CASSQEGAGNEQFF. The DNA of the CDR3 is TGCGCCAGCAGCCAAGAAGGGGCAGGGAATGAGCAGTTCTTC.

This chain links TRBV6-1 with TRBJ2-7; maybe TRBD1 (6 bases). CDR3 length: 13 residues. V lost 6 bases to trimming and J lost 2 bases, with 11 bases between them. Germline V gives CDR1 MNHNS, CDR2 SASEGT. The CDR3 loop is CASRWDIAYEQYF. The CDR3 nucleotides are TGTGCCAGCAGGTGGGACATTGCCTACGAGCAGTACTTC.

J is TRBJ2-1 and V is TRBV29-1; D may be TRBD2 (5 bases). V was pared by 5 bases and J by 0 bases, with 23 bases between. Germline-derived CDR1 and CDR2 are SQVTM and ANQGSEA. The length of the CDR3 is 18 residues. The CDR3 loop is CSVNTETPTRSSYNEQFF. CDR3 in DNA: TGCAGCGTTAACACGGAGACCCCCACTAGGAGCTCCTACAATGAGCAGTTCTTC.

This sequence joins TRBV19 and TRBJ2-5; a weak D match, TRBD2 (5 bases). CDR1 LNHDA and CDR2 SQIVND come from the germline V gene (reference sequence). V gave up 3 bases and J gave up 6 bases, with 5 bases separating them. The CDR3 is 11 amino acids. The CDR3 region is CASSIGKTQYF. The DNA of the CDR3 is TGTGCCAGTAGTATCGGGAAGACCCAGTACTTC.

The chain recombines TRBV30 with TRBJ1-2; D is unclear. This CDR3 region has 14 residues. The V gene lost 1 base and the J gene lost 8 bases, with 17 bases spanning the gap. Germline V gene data show CDR1 as GTSNPN and CDR2 as SVGIG (reference sequence). CDR3 sequence (DNA): TGTGCCTGGAGTGGCCCCGGAGGCGCGGAGGGCTACACCTTC. Protein product: CAWSGPGGAEGYTF. The full variable domain, in which reference TRBV30 and TRBJ1-2 provide the parts outside the CDR3, is SQTIHQWPATLVQPVGSPLSLECTVEGTSNPNLYWYRQAAGRGLQLLFYSVGIGQISSEVPQNLSASRPQDRQFILSSKKLLLSDSGFYLCAWSGPGGAEGYTFGSGTRLTVV.

V and J are TRBV5-4 and TRBJ2-7; the D gene is possibly TRBD2 (6 bases). The CDR3 is 13 residues long. Germline values: CDR1 SGHNT, CDR2 YYREEE (reference sequence). V lost 4 bases to trimming and J lost 7 bases, with 15 bases between them. CDR3 coding DNA: TGTGCCAGCAGCCCATCAGCGGGTAGAGAGCAGTACTTC. The encoded protein is CASSPSAGREQYF.

V gene TRBV6-6 combines with J gene TRBJ1-1; 8 bases are shared with TRBD1. The trim removed 4 bases at V and 1 base at J, leaving 2 bases unmatched. Germline V gene sequence: CDR1 MNHNY, CDR2 SVGAGI (reference sequence). The CDR3 contains 14 residues. This CDR3 reads CASSSTGGNTEAFF. For the CDR3, the DNA is TGTGCCAGCAGTTCAACAGGGGGGAACACTGAAGCTTTCTTT.